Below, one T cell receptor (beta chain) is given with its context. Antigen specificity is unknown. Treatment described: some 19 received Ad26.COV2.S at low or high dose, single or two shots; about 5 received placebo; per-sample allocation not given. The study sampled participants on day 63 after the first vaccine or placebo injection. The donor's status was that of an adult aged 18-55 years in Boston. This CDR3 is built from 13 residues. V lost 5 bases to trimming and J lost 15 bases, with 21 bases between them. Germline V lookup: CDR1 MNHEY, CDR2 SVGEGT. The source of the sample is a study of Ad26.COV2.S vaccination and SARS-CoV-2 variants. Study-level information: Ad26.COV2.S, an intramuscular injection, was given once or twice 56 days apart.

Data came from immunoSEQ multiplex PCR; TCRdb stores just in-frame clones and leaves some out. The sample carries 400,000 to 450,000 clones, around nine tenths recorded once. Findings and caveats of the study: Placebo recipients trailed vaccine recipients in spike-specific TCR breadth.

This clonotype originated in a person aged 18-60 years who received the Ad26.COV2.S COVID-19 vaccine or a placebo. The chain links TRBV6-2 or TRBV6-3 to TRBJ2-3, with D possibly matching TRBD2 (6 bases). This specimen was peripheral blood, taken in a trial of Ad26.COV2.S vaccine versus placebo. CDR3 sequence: CASSTPRGGPQYF. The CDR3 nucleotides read TGTGCCAGCAGTACCCCGCGCGGAGGGCCCCAATATTTT.